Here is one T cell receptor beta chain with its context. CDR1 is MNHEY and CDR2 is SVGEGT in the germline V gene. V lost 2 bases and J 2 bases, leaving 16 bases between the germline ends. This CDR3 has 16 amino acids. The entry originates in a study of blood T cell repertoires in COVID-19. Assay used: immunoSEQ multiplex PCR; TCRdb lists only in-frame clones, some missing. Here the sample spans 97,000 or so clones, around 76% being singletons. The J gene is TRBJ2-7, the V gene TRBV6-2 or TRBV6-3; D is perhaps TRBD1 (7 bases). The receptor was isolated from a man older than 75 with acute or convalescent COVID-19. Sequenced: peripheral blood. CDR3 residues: CASSYPRGTATYEQYF. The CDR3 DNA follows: TGTGCCAGCAGTTACCCGCGCGGGACAGCAACCTACGAGCAGTACTTC.